This TCR beta chain was sequenced in a study of cytomegalovirus exposure and HLA in healthy donors. Study-wide findings and caveats: In an earlier analysis, about 90% or about 30%: the productive usage of most TCR beta V segments. Later analysis identified several of the most significant clusters that appeared linked to common viral pathogens.

For this clone: Antigen unknown.

Both 60 Vbeta primers and 13 Jbeta primers went into the PCR. Here immunoSEQ multiplex PCR was the method, and the copy in TCRdb shows in-frame clones only, minus some. This table holds around 70,000 clones, around 75% found once. Germline V CDR1 and CDR2: SGDLS, YYNGEE. V was pared by 0 bases and J by 0 bases, with 6 bases between. The CDR3 spans 14 residues. The clonotype originates from a man in his 70s in good health and CMV-seronegative. The sample consisted of PBMCs. The J gene is TRBJ1-1, the V gene TRBV9; D is unresolved. The CDR3 loop is CASSVAHMNTEAFF. DNA for the CDR3: TGTGCCAGCAGCGTAGCCCACATGAACACTGAAGCTTTCTTT.